The next 29 T cell receptor beta chains were all read from a single sample in a study of STAT3 mutations in large granular lymphocyte leukemia. What these receptors recognize is not known. The data were produced by immunoSEQ multiplex PCR, yet TCRdb's version contains in-frame clones alone and is incomplete. The sample shows 40,000 to 50,000 clones, 81% of them seen only once. Study-wide points: In T-cell large granular lymphocyte leukemia, about half of patients showed multiple immunodominant subclonotypes.

The sequenced material came from PBMCs. Every receptor here comes from a human donor with T large granular lymphocyte leukemia. Some clones in this sample may be carry-over from other donors' samples.

CDR3 region: CATSTPGTGGQPQHF. The DNA for the CDR3 is TGTGCCACCAGCACCCCCGGGACAGGGGGTCAGCCCCAGCATTTT. The V call is TRBV15, the J call TRBJ1-5, with 11 bases aligning to TRBD1. V lost 4 bases to trimming and J lost 6 bases; unmatched junction nucleotides: 5. The CDR3 extends over 15 amino acids. CDR1 and CDR2 from the germline V gene are LNHNV and YYDKDF (reference sequence).

The rearrangement joins TRBV6-6 to TRBJ1-2; D uncertain. The V end lost 1 base, the J end lost 4 bases, and 10 bases lay between the germline ends. CDR1 and CDR2 (germline): MNHNY, SVGAGI (reference sequence). The CDR3 has 14 residues. DNA for the CDR3: TGTGCCAGCAGTTACTTGTCCCGGAGCTATGGCTACACCTTC. Protein: CASSYLSRSYGYTF.

This chain links TRBV10-3 with TRBJ1-2; D is undetermined. The CDR3 runs 13 residues. Germline assignment: CDR1 ENHRY and CDR2 SYGVKD. V was cut by 5 bases and J by 4 bases, with 11 bases left in between. In DNA, the CDR3 is TGTGCCATCAGTTCGGACCGCACCTATGGCTACACCTTC. Amino acids: CAISSDRTYGYTF.

This chain links TRBV15 with TRBJ2-1; TRBD1 matches at 8 bases. After removal of 5 bases from V and 9 bases from J, the junction contained 9 bases not matched to a gene. There are 14 residues in the CDR3. Germline CDR1 LNHNV, CDR2 YYDKDF (reference sequence). The CDR3 spells CATSGDRGSGEQFF. In DNA, the CDR3 is TGTGCCACCAGCGGTGACAGGGGAAGCGGTGAGCAGTTCTTC.

The chain employs TRBV30 and TRBJ1-3; D gene unclear. Per the germline V gene, CDR1 is GTSNPN and CDR2 is SVGIG (reference sequence). Deletions cut 0 bases from V and 4 bases from J, with 10 bases between. The CDR3 spans 14 residues. The CDR3 is CAWSVIAPGNTIYF. The CDR3 DNA follows: TGTGCCTGGAGTGTCATCGCTCCCGGAAACACCATATATTTT.

The V call is TRBV19, the J call TRBJ1-1, with D tentatively TRBD1 (5 bases). Germline assignment: CDR1 LNHDA and CDR2 SQIVND (reference sequence). The CDR3 consists of 14 residues. Trimming stripped 1 base from V and 1 base from J, with 7 bases between. Here the CDR3 reads CASSIGGQNTEAFF. In DNA form, the CDR3 reads TGTGCCAGTAGTATAGGCGGACAGAACACTGAAGCTTTCTTT.

V gene TRBV4-3 combines with J gene TRBJ1-4, with D uncertain. Trimming removed 5 bases at V and 1 base at J, with 14 bases between. CDR1 is LGHNA, CDR2 YSLEER, per germline. This CDR3 spans 16 amino acids. In DNA form, the CDR3 reads TGCGCCAGCAGCGCAAGCCGGATCCTAACTAATGAAAAACTGTTTTTT. As protein: CASSASRILTNEKLFF.

V usage is TRBV18 and J usage is TRBJ1-4; D call uncertain. Germline V gene sequence: CDR1 KGHSH, CDR2 LQKENI. Trimming removed 3 bases at V and 5 bases at J, with 7 bases between. The CDR3 is made up of 13 amino acids. This CDR3 reads CASSPVPNEKLFF. The CDR3, as DNA: TGTGCCAGCTCACCGGTCCCCAATGAAAAACTGTTTTTT.

This sequence joins TRBV5-4 and TRBJ1-6; 7 nucleotides match TRBD1. V shed 3 bases, J shed 7 bases, and the junction held 4 bases outside the gene matches. Germline V CDR1 and CDR2: SGHNT, YYREEE (reference sequence). The CDR3 is 14 amino acids. The CDR3 nucleotides read TGTGCCAGCAGCTGGACAGGAGACAATTCACCCCTCCACTTT. This sequence encodes CASSWTGDNSPLHF.

The rearrangement joins TRBV2 to TRBJ1-6; tentative D call: TRBD1 (5 bases). V lost 1 base to trimming and J lost 10 bases, with 14 bases between them. The CDR3 has 15 amino acids. Looked up from germline, CDR1 is SNHLY and CDR2 is FYNNEI. The CDR3 DNA is TGTGCCAGCAGTGAAGGTCAGGGAGTTTGGTCACCCCTCCACTTT. Residues: CASSEGQGVWSPLHF.

The J gene is TRBJ1-5, the V gene TRBV7-8, with a possible D match to TRBD1 (5 bases). CDR3 length: 17 amino acids. Germline V gene lookup returns CDR1 SGHVS and CDR2 FQNEAQ. V lost 5 bases and J 2 bases, leaving 19 bases between the germline ends. The CDR3 reads CASSLSAGTKGNQPQHF. In DNA, the CDR3 is TGTGCCAGCAGCCTTAGCGCTGGGACGAAAGGCAATCAGCCCCAGCATTTT.

The genes are TRBV28 and TRBJ1-6; maybe TRBD1 (6 bases). CDR1 and CDR2 from the germline V gene are MDHEN and SYDVKM. This CDR3 is built from 14 residues. With 5 bases removed from V and 10 bases from J, the gap between germline ends came to 15 bases. The CDR3 here is CASSPAQGQSPLHF. The CDR3 region has the DNA TGTGCCAGCAGTCCGGCACAGGGCCAGTCACCCCTCCACTTT.

This clone was seen just once. J is TRBJ1-2 and V is TRBV6-5; TRBD1 is a possible D gene (6 bases). Germline values: CDR1 MNHEY, CDR2 SVGAGI. V was clipped by 0 bases and J by 7 bases, with 12 bases between them. CDR3 length equals 14 residues. In nucleotides, the CDR3 is TGTGCCAGCAGTTACTCAGGGGGGTTTGCTGGCTACACCTTC. Translated: CASSYSGGFAGYTF.

V is TRBV7-2 and J is TRBJ2-7, with D tentatively TRBD1 or TRBD2 (5 bases each). CDR3 length: 15 amino acids. The germline CDR1 and CDR2 sequences are SGHTA and FQGNSA. Trimming pared 2 bases from V and 0 bases from J, leaving 11 bases between. This chain's CDR3 is CASSLWSGPSYEQYF. The CDR3 DNA reads as TGTGCCAGCAGCTTATGGTCGGGGCCCTCCTACGAGCAGTACTTC.

The V call is TRBV5-4, the J call TRBJ1-3; D gene ambiguous. CDR3 size: 14 residues. V lost 4 bases, J lost 0 bases, and 8 bases lay in between. Germline loops: CDR1 SGHNT, CDR2 YYREEE (reference sequence). In DNA, the CDR3 is TGTGCCAGCAGCGCGGGGTTCTCTGGAAACACCATATATTTT. It encodes CASSAGFSGNTIYF.

The chain couples TRBV6-5 to TRBJ1-2; 7 positions agree with TRBD1. Per the germline V gene, CDR1 is MNHEY and CDR2 is SVGAGI. V dropped 6 bases and J dropped 3; count of bases not matched to a gene: 10. The CDR3 length is 15 residues. The CDR3 sequence: CASRYQNRGDYGYTF. DNA for the CDR3: TGTGCCAGCAGGTACCAAAACAGGGGAGACTATGGCTACACCTTC.

The chain has TRBV10-3 and TRBJ1-4; possibly TRBD1 for D (6 bases). This CDR3 comprises 15 residues. V was shortened by 6 bases and J by 0 bases, with 11 bases between the two germline ends. Germline V CDR1 and CDR2: ENHRY, SYGVKD. CDR3 in amino acids: CAISDDRSTNEKLFF. The DNA for the CDR3 is TGTGCCATCAGCGATGACAGGTCAACTAATGAAAAACTGTTTTTT.

The V call is TRBV11-2, the J call TRBJ2-1; D might be TRBD2 (5 bases). The CDR3 totals 15 residues. The V end was cut by 1 base, the J end by 0 bases, with 7 bases between. Germline values: CDR1 SGHAT, CDR2 FQNNGV. In DNA form, the CDR3 reads TGTGCCAGCAGCTTAGTCGGGGTCTCCTACAATGAGCAGTTCTTC. Its translation: CASSLVGVSYNEQFF.

The rearrangement links TRBV5-6 to TRBJ1-4; no firm D call. This CDR3 region has 14 residues. V dropped 2 bases and J dropped 4 bases, with 9 bases sitting between them. The germline V gene encodes CDR1 SGHDT and CDR2 YYEEEE. The DNA of the CDR3 is TGTGCCAGCAGCTTACGGACCATTAATGAAAAACTGTTTTTT. Its translation is CASSLRTINEKLFF.

The chain couples TRBV6-1 to TRBJ2-1; TRBD2 aligns across 11 bases. The CDR3 sequence is 12 residues long. Germline assignment: CDR1 MNHNS and CDR2 SASEGT. With V trimmed by 6 bases and J by 12 bases, 4 bases remained unmatched. CDR3 sequence: CASSYTSGGQFF. Here the CDR3 DNA reads TGTGCCAGCAGCTATACTAGCGGGGGGCAGTTCTTC.

The chain joins TRBV5-1 to TRBJ2-2; D is unresolved. The germline gives CDR1 SGHRS, CDR2 YFSETQ. V dropped 4 bases and J dropped 1 base, with 8 bases sitting between them. The CDR3 consists of 14 residues. The DNA of the CDR3 is TGCGCCAGCAGCCCCCTTTGGAACACCGGGGAGCTGTTTTTT. It translates to CASSPLWNTGELFF.

Only a few counts were recorded for this clone. This chain uses TRBV28 with TRBJ1-5; D is unresolved. The CDR3 spans 14 residues. V lost 5 bases, J lost 0 bases, and 8 bases lay in between. Per the germline V gene, CDR1 is MDHEN and CDR2 is SYDVKM. The CDR3: CASSLSTSNQPQHF. The CDR3 DNA reads TGTGCCAGCAGTCTCAGTACTAGCAATCAGCCCCAGCATTTT.

The rearrangement joins TRBV18 to TRBJ2-6, with D tentatively TRBD1 (5 bases). Trimming cost V 1 base and J 0 bases, with 19 bases left between them. The CDR3 is 20 residues long. Germline lookup yields CDR1 KGHSH and CDR2 LQKENI. CDR3 protein: CASSPLPPQVPPSGANVLTF. The CDR3 nucleotides are TGTGCCAGCTCACCACTCCCACCACAGGTGCCCCCCTCTGGGGCCAACGTCCTGACTTTC. The variable domain in full, with the rest retrieved from reference TRBV18 and TRBJ2-6, is NAGVMQNPRHLVRRRGQEARLRCSPMKGHSHVYWYRQLPEEGLKFMVYLQKENIIDESGMPKERFSAEFPKEGPSILRIQQVVRGDSAAYFCASSPLPPQVPPSGANVLTFGAGSRLTVL.

This rearrangement joins TRBV19 to TRBJ2-5; D remains unclear. Looked up from germline, CDR1 is LNHDA and CDR2 is SQIVND (reference sequence). V was pared by 3 bases and J by 1 base, with 6 bases between. The CDR3 loop spans 13 amino acids. The CDR3 spells CASSIIAQETQYF. The CDR3 DNA reads TGTGCCAGTAGTATCATAGCCCAAGAGACCCAGTACTTC.

The gene calls are TRBV6-5 and TRBJ2-7; D tentatively fits TRBD1 or TRBD2 (7 bases each). V was pared by 10 bases and J by 5 bases, with 18 bases between. The CDR3 loop spans 13 amino acids. The germline CDR1 and CDR2 sequences are MNHEY and SVGAGI. The CDR3 sequence: CATIREGADEQYF. For the CDR3, the DNA is TGTGCCACCATTAGGGAGGGGGCCGACGAGCAGTACTTC.

The chain joins TRBV11-2 to TRBJ1-2; a possible D gene is TRBD1 (5 bases). This CDR3 comprises 15 residues. Germline-derived CDR1 and CDR2 are SGHAT and FQNNGV. V was shortened by 1 base and J by 7 bases, with 16 bases between the two germline ends. CDR3 protein: CASSLAGPRAGGYTF. In DNA, the CDR3 is TGTGCCAGCAGCTTAGCCGGACCCAGGGCTGGTGGCTACACCTTC.

The chain uses TRBV27 and TRBJ1-5; TRBD1 might be the D (5 bases). In germline, CDR1 is MNHEY, CDR2 SMNVEV (reference sequence). The ends were cut back, 9 bases at V and 1 base at J, with 19 bases in the middle. This CDR3 has 16 residues. The CDR3 protein is CARPPGTGRSNQPQHF. DNA of the CDR3: TGTGCCAGACCTCCCGGGACGGGGAGAAGCAATCAGCCCCAGCATTTT.

The V and J genes are TRBV5-1 and TRBJ2-7, with a weak D call TRBD2 (5 bases). This CDR3 spans 14 amino acids. Germline V lookup: CDR1 SGHRS, CDR2 YFSETQ. V was shortened by 0 bases and J by 3 bases, with 10 bases between the two germline ends. CDR3 region: CASSLAEGHYEQYF. In DNA form, the CDR3 reads TGCGCCAGCAGCTTGGCCGAGGGTCACTACGAGCAGTACTTC.

V and J are TRBV7-6 and TRBJ2-5, with D possibly TRBD1 on 5 matching bases. The V end was cut by 5 bases, the J end by 2 bases, with 15 bases between. The length of the CDR3 is 15 residues. Germline lookup yields CDR1 SGHVS and CDR2 FNYEAQ. CDR3 amino acids: CASSPMSSGQETQYF. CDR3 nucleotide sequence: TGTGCCAGCAGCCCCATGAGTTCAGGGCAAGAGACCCAGTACTTC.